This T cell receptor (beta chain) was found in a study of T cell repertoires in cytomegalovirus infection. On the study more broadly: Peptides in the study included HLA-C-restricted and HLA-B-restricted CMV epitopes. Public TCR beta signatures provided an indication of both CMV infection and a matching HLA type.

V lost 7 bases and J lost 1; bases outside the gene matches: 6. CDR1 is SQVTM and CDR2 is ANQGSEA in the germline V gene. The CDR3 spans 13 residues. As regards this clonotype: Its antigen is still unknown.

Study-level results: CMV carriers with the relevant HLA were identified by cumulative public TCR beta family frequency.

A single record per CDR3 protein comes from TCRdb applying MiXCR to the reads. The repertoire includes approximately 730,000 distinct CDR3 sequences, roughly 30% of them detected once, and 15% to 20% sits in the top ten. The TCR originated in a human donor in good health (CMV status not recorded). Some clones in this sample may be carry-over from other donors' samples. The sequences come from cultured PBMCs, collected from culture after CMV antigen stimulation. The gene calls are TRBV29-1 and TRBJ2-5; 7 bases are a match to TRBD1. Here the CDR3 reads CSGTGTAQETQYF. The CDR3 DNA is TGCAGCGGTACCGGGACAGCCCAAGAGACCCAGTACTTC.